The 17 T cell receptor beta chains below all came from one sample that was sequenced in a study of CXCR3-negative and CXCR3-positive naive CD8 T cells. The TRB libraries of cDNA were built by UMI-labeled 5' RACE. With the 5' RACE reads reprocessed, TCRdb shows one record per CDR3 protein and no DNA. This table holds approximately 74,000 distinct CDR3 sequences. Sequencing used naive CXCR3- CD8+ T cells from blood. The subset was: CD45RO-CCR7+CD27+CD95- naive CD8+ T cells lacking CXCR3 (TNR3-). These receptors were taken from a human donor in good health. Some clones in this sample may be carry-over from other donors' samples.

This sequence joins TRBV12-3 or TRBV12-4 and TRBJ1-4; TCRdb calls TRBD1, which cannot be checked without DNA. This CDR3 contains 14 residues. CDR3 in amino acids: CASSSTQGREKLFF.

This chain uses TRBV20-1 with TRBJ2-7; the TRBD1 assignment by TCRdb is unverifiable without DNA. This CDR3 has 14 amino acids. CDR1 is DFQATT, CDR2 SNEGSKA, per germline (reference sequence). CDR3 amino acids: CSARDRPGSYEQYF.

This sequence joins TRBV14 and TRBJ1-1. The CDR3 has 13 amino acids. Germline values: CDR1 SGHDN, CDR2 FVKESK. CDR3 residues: CASSSWGGTEAFF. The full variable domain, with the rest looked up from reference TRBV14 and TRBJ1-1, is EAGVTQFPSHSVIEKGQTVTLRCDPISGHDNLYWYRRVMGKEIKFLLHFVKESKQDESGMPNNRFLAERTGGTYSTLKVQPAELEDSGVYFCASSSWGGTEAFFGQGTRLTVV.

J is TRBJ2-1 and V is TRBV2; absent DNA, TCRdb's TRBD1 call cannot be checked. The CDR3 runs to 16 residues. The germline V gene encodes CDR1 SNHLY and CDR2 FYNNEI. The CDR3 loop is CASRPYDRGPRNEQFF.

CDR3: CASSYSRLAHGEQFF. The rearrangement links TRBV6-2 or TRBV6-3 to TRBJ2-1; TCRdb returns TRBD2, unconfirmable since there is no DNA. CDR3 length: 15 amino acids. The germline V gene encodes CDR1 MNHEY and CDR2 SVGEGT.

V gene TRBV5-4 combines with J gene TRBJ2-2; lacking DNA, the TRBD1 call made by TCRdb goes unchecked. This CDR3 has 14 residues. Germline-derived CDR1 and CDR2 are SGHNT and YYREEE (reference sequence). The CDR3 sequence: CASSYWGGTGELFF.

J is TRBJ2-1 and V is TRBV6-6; TCRdb's D call, TRBD2, is unchecked because there is no DNA. The CDR3 length is 16 residues. Looked up from germline, CDR1 is MNHNY and CDR2 is SVGAGI (reference sequence). The CDR3 protein is CASSLLAGELSNEQFF.

The chain is built from TRBV7-6 and TRBJ2-5; TCRdb proposes TRBD2, but this gene call is untestable without DNA. Germline CDR1 SGHVS, CDR2 FNYEAQ. The CDR3 length is 15 residues. CDR3 region: CASSLVLAEQDTQYF. Supplemented by reference TRBV7-6 and TRBJ2-5, the full variable domain reads GAGVSQSPRYKVTKRGQDVALRCDPISGHVSLYWYRQALGQGPEFLTYFNYEAQQDKSGLPNDRFSAERPEGSISTLTIQRTEQRDSAMYRCASSLVLAEQDTQYFGPGTRLLVL.

This rearrangement joins TRBV29-1 to TRBJ1-2. The germline gives CDR1 SQVTM, CDR2 ANQGSEA. This CDR3 contains 13 residues. CDR3 sequence reads: CSASEGMVYGYTF.

The chain employs TRBV28 and TRBJ2-7; the TCRdb call, TRBD1, lacks DNA for checking. There are 15 residues in the CDR3. Looked up from germline, CDR1 is MDHEN and CDR2 is SYDVKM. Here the CDR3 reads CASSLRDRGRYEQYF.

The chain uses TRBV7-9 and TRBJ1-2. The CDR3 loop spans 14 amino acids. The germline V gene has CDR1 SEHNR and CDR2 FQNEAQ (reference sequence). CDR3 amino acids: CASSLDQVLYGYTF.

The V gene is TRBV14, the J gene TRBJ2-5; checking the TCRdb D call of TRBD2 is not possible without DNA. Germline assignment: CDR1 SGHDN and CDR2 FVKESK. The CDR3 contains 15 residues. CDR3 loop: CASRPGLAGGETQYF. Variable domain in full (rest from reference TRBV14 and TRBJ2-5): EAGVTQFPSHSVIEKGQTVTLRCDPISGHDNLYWYRRVMGKEIKFLLHFVKESKQDESGMPNNRFLAERTGGTYSTLKVQPAELEDSGVYFCASRPGLAGGETQYFGPGTRLLVL.

The chain links TRBV7-2 to TRBJ2-7. The CDR3 runs 15 residues. In germline, CDR1 is SGHTA, CDR2 FQGNSA. CDR3 in amino acids: CASSLVGRSSYEQYF.

The genes are TRBV6-2 or TRBV6-3 and TRBJ1-1; TCRdb selects TRBD1, and the lack of DNA leaves this call unchecked. This CDR3 has 15 residues. Germline V gene sequence: CDR1 MNHEY, CDR2 SVGEGT. CDR3 in amino acids: CASDPLGQTNTEAFF.

The chain joins TRBV7-9 to TRBJ2-2; as DNA is missing, the TRBD1 call by TCRdb cannot be tested. This CDR3 region has 14 residues. Germline CDR1 reads SEHNR; CDR2 reads FQNEAQ (reference sequence). This chain's CDR3 is CASSHQGVPGELFF.

This chain links TRBV6-2 or TRBV6-3 with TRBJ2-1. From germline, CDR1 is MNHEY and CDR2 SVGEGT. The CDR3 is 12 residues long. The CDR3 is CASSYPNNEQFF.

The V call is TRBV12-3 or TRBV12-4, the J call TRBJ2-1; with no DNA, the TCRdb D assignment of TRBD2 cannot be verified. The CDR3 runs to 18 residues. The chain's CDR3 is CASTPGTSGRKSYNEQFF.